These 21 T cell receptor beta chains share one sample of origin, sequenced in a study of T cell clonality in common variable immunodeficiency. Clones were sequenced by immunoSEQ multiplex PCR, and TCRdb holds only the in-frame ones, with some missing. The repertoire table contains over 15,000 clones. Study-level points and caveats: Reportedly, TCR beta sequences from common variable immunodeficiency showed fewer deletions and N-nucleotide insertions.

Their recognized antigens are unknown. Sample: peripheral blood mononuclear cells. The receptors derive from a human donor with common variable immunodeficiency.

A note on this clone: The sequenced fragment ends 3 residues before the CDR3 boundary, so the rest is inferred from the germline J gene. The chain recombines TRBV11-1 with TRBJ2-3, with D perhaps TRBD1 (5 bases). Germline V CDR1 and CDR2: SGHAT, FQDESV (reference sequence). The CDR3 loop spans 14 amino acids. Trimming removed 5 bases from V and 1 base from J, with 10 bases in between. The part of the CDR3 DNA that was read is TGTGCCAGCAGCCCAGGGATGGGCACAGATACG. Its protein product is CASSPGMGTDT. The entire CDR3 reads CASSPGMGTDTQYF. Full variable domain (remainder filled in from reference TRBV11-1 and TRBJ2-3): EAEVAQSPRYKITEKSQAVAFWCDPISGHATLYWYRQILGQGPELLVQFQDESVVDDSQLPKDRFSAERLKGVDSTLKIQPAELGDSAMYLCASSPGMGTDTQYFGPGTRLTVL.

To note about this clone: The read falls 3 residues short of the CDR3 end, and the missing part is taken from the germline J gene. This chain joins TRBV7-9 and TRBJ2-4, with 10 bases aligning to TRBD1. From germline, CDR1 is SEHNR and CDR2 FQNEAQ (reference sequence). This CDR3 is built from 13 residues. With V trimmed by 5 bases and J by 8 bases, 3 bases remained unmatched. CDR3 sequence: CASSLGQGDIQYF. The covered CDR3 bases are TGTGCCAGCAGCCTTGGACAGGGGGACATT.

With respect to this clone: The CDR3 end is not reached by the read, which stops 3 residues before it; the germline J gene fills it in. The J gene is TRBJ1-5, the V gene TRBV7-2; 7 positions match TRBD1. The V segment lost 5 bases and the J segment 5 bases; nucleotides outside the gene matches: 6. The V gene's germline CDR1 is SGHTA and CDR2 FQGNSA. The length of the CDR3 is 14 residues. CDR3: CASSHGTAHQPQHF. The covered CDR3 bases are TGTGCCAGCAGCCACGGGACAGCCCATCAGCCC.

A remark on this clone: With the read ending 3 residues before the CDR3 end, the germline J gene is used to fill in that end. This chain joins TRBV19 and TRBJ1-2, with 10 bases lining up with TRBD1. The CDR3 has 15 amino acids. Germline V CDR1 and CDR2: LNHDA, SQIVND (reference sequence). The sequenced part of the CDR3 DNA is TGTGCCAGTACCCTAGGTCGGGGACAGGGGAGCAGC. Its protein product is CASTLGRGQGSS. The CDR3 in its entirety is CASTLGRGQGSSYTF.

Concerning this clone: Read sequence stops 3 residues before the CDR3 end, and the germline J gene provides the missing end. This chain links TRBV20-1 with TRBJ1-1, with D possibly being TRBD1 (6 bases). Germline V gives CDR1 DFQATT, CDR2 SNEGSKA (reference sequence). This CDR3 has 13 amino acids. The germline V and J ends were trimmed by 1 base and 4 bases, with 10 bases remaining between them. Incomplete CDR3 DNA: TGCAGTGCTAGAGGTAGGACAGTCACTGAA. Its translation is CSARGRTVTE. The entire CDR3 protein reads CSARGRTVTEAFF.

With respect to this clone: From the germline J gene comes the end of the CDR3, since the read stops 3 residues before it. The J gene is TRBJ2-7, the V gene TRBV20-1; D call uncertain. The CDR3 runs 17 residues. CDR1 DFQATT and CDR2 SNEGSKA come from the germline V gene (reference sequence). V was shortened by 6 bases and J by 0 bases, with 24 bases between the two germline ends. Here the CDR3 reads CSAATTLSGGSSYEQYF. Incomplete CDR3 DNA: TGCAGTGCCGCAACAACATTATCGGGTGGAAGCTCCTACGAG.

In the case of this clone: The missing CDR3 end, 3 residues past where the read stops, is filled in from the germline J gene. The V call is TRBV20-1, the J call TRBJ1-2, with TRBD1 matching 9 bases. V dropped 5 bases and J dropped 7; count of bases not matched to a gene: 14. This CDR3 spans 15 amino acids. Germline V CDR1 and CDR2: DFQATT, SNEGSKA (reference sequence). The CDR3 sequence is CSASIMPGQGGGYTF. The sequenced part of the CDR3 DNA is TGCAGTGCTTCCATAATGCCGGGACAGGGCGGTGGC.

Note on this clone: The DNA ends 3 residues before the CDR3 does, and the rest of the CDR3 is filled in from the germline J gene. The chain links TRBV5-5 to TRBJ1-2; the D is unclear. The V and J ends lost 2 bases and 6 bases respectively, with 11 bases between them. CDR1 and CDR2 from the germline V gene are SGHKS and YYEKEE (reference sequence). This CDR3 is 13 amino acids long. The CDR3 DNA, read in part, is TGTGCCAGCAGCTTAGCGGTGGGTGATGGC. Translating it yields CASSLAVGDG. The whole CDR3 region reads CASSLAVGDGYTF.

The chain's CDR3 is CASSLAGGHQTQYF. The sequenced CDR3 bases are TGTGCCAGCAGCTTAGCGGGAGGGCATCAGACC. The chain recombines TRBV7-3 with TRBJ2-5, with 9 positions matching TRBD2. The CDR3 end is not reached by the read, which stops 3 residues before it; the germline J gene fills it in. Germline trimming cut 2 bases from V and 6 bases from J; bases unmatched to any gene: 4. This CDR3 contains 14 residues. Germline V gives CDR1 SGHTA, CDR2 FQGTGA.

Remarks on this clone: The read ends 3 residues before the CDR3 terminus; that terminus is restored from the germline J gene. The rearrangement joins TRBV5-1 to TRBJ2-2; 7 positions agree with TRBD1. V shed 7 bases, J shed 0 bases, and the junction held 3 bases outside the gene matches. The CDR3 length is 14 residues. The germline V gene encodes CDR1 SGHRS and CDR2 YFSETQ. CDR3 DNA (partial): TGCGCCAGCGGACAGGATGCGAACACCGGGGAG. Translated, it gives CASGQDANTGE. The entire CDR3 protein is CASGQDANTGELFF. Variable domain in full (rest from reference TRBV5-1 and TRBJ2-2): KAGVTQTPRYLIKTRGQQVTLSCSPISGHRSVSWYQQTPGQGLQFLFEYFSETQRNKGNFPGRFSGRQFSNSRSEMNVSTLELGDSALYLCASGQDANTGELFFGEGSRLTVL.

Concerning this clone itself: Read sequence stops 3 residues before the CDR3 end, and the germline J gene provides the missing end. The chain links TRBV28 to TRBJ2-7; D is perhaps TRBD2 (6 bases). The germline V and J ends were trimmed by 6 bases and 0 bases, with 15 bases remaining between them. Germline-derived CDR1 and CDR2 are MDHEN and SYDVKM. The CDR3 is 15 residues long. The part of the CDR3 DNA that was read is TGTGCCAGCAGCCCCATGGGAGCGGGCTCCTACGAG. Translating it yields CASSPMGAGSYE. The complete CDR3 protein is CASSPMGAGSYEQYF.

As to this clone: The DNA ends 3 residues before the CDR3 does, and the rest of the CDR3 is filled in from the germline J gene. The chain carries TRBV20-1 and TRBJ2-5; 7 nucleotides match TRBD1. CDR1 and CDR2 from the germline V gene are DFQATT and SNEGSKA (reference sequence). This CDR3 region has 13 residues. The ends lost 4 bases at V and 0 bases at J; junction bases unmatched: 2. The CDR3 protein is CSAIGQDQETQYF. The CDR3 DNA, read in part, is TGCAGTGCTATTGGACAGGACCAAGAGACC.

Turning to this clone: Coverage ceases 3 residues before the CDR3 finishes, and the germline J gene fills in the end. The chain uses TRBV6-1 and TRBJ2-4, with TRBD2 as a possible D gene (6 bases). The CDR3 contains 15 residues. Germline CDR1 is MNHNS and CDR2 is SASEGT. The V end lost 2 bases, the J end lost 6 bases, and 14 bases lay between the germline ends. CDR3: CASSEFGGAINIQYF. CDR3 DNA, as far as it was read: TGTGCCAGCAGTGAATTCGGGGGAGCAATAAACATT.

Worth noting for this clone: The CDR3 end lies 3 residues beyond the end of the read and is filled in from the germline J gene. V gene TRBV5-5 combines with J gene TRBJ2-3; D remains unclear. Germline CDR1 SGHKS, CDR2 YYEKEE (reference sequence). V lost 3 bases, J lost 5 bases, and 7 bases lay in between. The CDR3 has 12 residues. The CDR3 spells CASSWLIDTQYF. The covered CDR3 bases are TGTGCCAGCAGCTGGCTGATAGATACG. Complete variable domain (other parts from reference TRBV5-5 and TRBJ2-3): DAGVTQSPTHLIKTRGQQVTLRCSPISGHKSVSWYQQVLGQGPQFIFQYYEKEERGRGNFPDRFSARQFPNYSSELNVNALLLGDSALYLCASSWLIDTQYFGPGTRLTVL.

To note about this clone: The sequenced fragment ends 3 residues before the CDR3 boundary, so the rest is inferred from the germline J gene. This chain uses TRBV5-6 with TRBJ2-7; no reliable D call. CDR1 and CDR2 (germline): SGHDT, YYEEEE. The CDR3 covers 13 residues. Trimming cost V 0 bases and J 0 bases, with 4 bases left between them. The part of the CDR3 DNA that was read is TGTGCCAGCAGCTTGGTCAACTCCTACGAG. This translates into CASSLVNSYE. The CDR3, in full, reads CASSLVNSYEQYF.

As regards this clone: The CDR3 end falls 3 residues outside the read, so it is completed with the germline J gene. The chain is built from TRBV6-1 and TRBJ2-1; D is unresolved. Germline V gene sequence: CDR1 MNHNS, CDR2 SASEGT. The CDR3 covers 13 residues. V dropped 4 bases and J dropped 4 bases, with 8 bases sitting between them. CDR3 bases read: TGTGCCAGCAGTGGTTCTATATACAATGAG. This translates into CASSGSIYNE. The full CDR3 protein reads CASSGSIYNEQFF.

The covered CDR3 bases are TGTGCCAGCAGCCAGGGCCCCTCAACTAATGAAAAA. This encodes CASSQGPSTNEK. The complete CDR3 reads CASSQGPSTNEKLFF. The chain combines TRBV5-6 with TRBJ1-4, with D possibly being TRBD1 (5 bases). Read sequence stops 3 residues before the CDR3 end, and the germline J gene provides the missing end. CDR1 is SGHDT and CDR2 is YYEEEE in the germline V gene. V lost 4 bases, J lost 0 bases, and 10 bases lay in between. The CDR3 covers 15 residues.

A word on this clone: The read falls 3 residues short of the CDR3 end, and the missing part is taken from the germline J gene. This chain links TRBV20-1 with TRBJ1-4, with D perhaps TRBD1 (6 bases). V was shortened by 4 bases and J by 0 bases, with 21 bases between the two germline ends. This CDR3 comprises 18 residues. The V gene's germline CDR1 is DFQATT and CDR2 SNEGSKA (reference sequence). The CDR3 DNA, read in part, is TGCAGTGCTACCTCCTGGGGTGGGGGCGAGGCAACTAATGAAAAA. This encodes CSATSWGGGEATNEK. The entire CDR3 protein reads CSATSWGGGEATNEKLFF.

Worth noting for this clone: The CDR3 extends 3 residues past the end of the read, so its final part is completed from the germline J gene. This chain connects TRBV29-1 to TRBJ2-7, with TRBD1 as a possible D gene (6 bases). Germline values: CDR1 SQVTM, CDR2 ANQGSEA. The ends were cut back, 5 bases at V and 5 bases at J, with 13 bases in the middle. The CDR3 contains 12 residues. The sequenced CDR3 bases are TGCAGCGTTTCAGGGGATCTCCACGAG. This gives the protein CSVSGDLHE. The complete CDR3 sequence is CSVSGDLHEQYF.

On this clone itself: The CDR3 end falls 3 residues outside the read, so it is completed with the germline J gene. V gene TRBV19 combines with J gene TRBJ2-2; D is possibly TRBD1 (5 bases). The germline V gene has CDR1 LNHDA and CDR2 SQIVND (reference sequence). The V and J ends lost 7 bases and 0 bases respectively, with 9 bases between them. The CDR3 runs 14 residues. The CDR3 DNA, read in part, is TGTGCCAGTACGCAGGGCTCGAACACCGGGGAG. This encodes CASTQGSNTGE. The complete CDR3 reads CASTQGSNTGELFF.

Remarks on this clone: The read terminates 3 residues ahead of where the CDR3 ends, so the germline J gene completes it. V is TRBV19 and J is TRBJ1-5; weak D call: TRBD1 (6 bases). From germline, CDR1 is LNHDA and CDR2 SQIVND (reference sequence). The CDR3 sequence is 15 residues long. Trimming took off 4 bases at V and 0 bases at J, with 10 bases between the two ends. CDR3 region: CASSTTGNSNQPQHF. The covered CDR3 bases are TGTGCCAGTAGTACAACAGGGAATAGCAATCAGCCC.